The T cell receptor (beta chain) described here comes from a study of regulatory T cells in long-lasting Graves disease. Findings and caveats of the study: Exclusively peripheral blood, rather than thyroid tissue, was studied. Persistent disease favored TRBV28, TRBJ1-2 and TRBJ2-5.

The time point here: newly diagnosed GD, antithyroid drugs for less than 3 months. The authors made the TCR library using RNA they extracted from PBMCs. Germline CDR1 is MDHEN and CDR2 is SYDVKM. The CDR3 spans 14 residues. This clonotype has a handful of counts. Its specificity is unknown. A much larger clone differs from this one at a single base, so this may be a read error. Assembly of TCR beta libraries relied on iRepertoire HTBI primers together with Arm-PCR of CDR3 regions. TCRdb analysed the multiplex PCR reads with MiXCR anew, one entry per CDR3 protein. The sample yields hundreds of thousands of distinct CDR3 sequences, approximately 15% seen once. The sample was also reused in another study, on T cells in Graves' hyperthyroidism and ophthalmopathy.

The specimen was peripheral blood mononuclear cells (PBMCs), collected at new diagnosis, from a patient treated with antithyroid drugs. The sequence was collected from a woman in her thirties or forties with Graves disease. This chain joins TRBV28 and TRBJ1-5, with TRBD1 matching over 8 bases. CDR3 sequence reads: CASSLTGGSQPRHF. CDR3 sequence (DNA): TGTGCCAGCAGTCTTACAGGGGGAAGTCAGCCCCGGCATTTT.